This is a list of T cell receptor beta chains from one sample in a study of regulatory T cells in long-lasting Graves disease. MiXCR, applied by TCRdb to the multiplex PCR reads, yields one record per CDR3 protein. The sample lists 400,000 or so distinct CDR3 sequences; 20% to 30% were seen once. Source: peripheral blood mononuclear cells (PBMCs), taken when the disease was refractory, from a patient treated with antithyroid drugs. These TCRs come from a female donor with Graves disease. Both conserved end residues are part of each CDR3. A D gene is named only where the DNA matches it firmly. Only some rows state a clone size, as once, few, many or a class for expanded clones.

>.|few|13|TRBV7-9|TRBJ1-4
TGTGCCAGCAGCTCGGGTTCTGGGGAAAAACTGTTTTTT
CASSSGSGEKLFF
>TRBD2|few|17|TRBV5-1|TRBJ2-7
TGCGCCAGCAGCTTGGCCAGAACTAGCGGGGACTCCTACGAGCAGTACTTC
CASSLARTSGDSYEQYF
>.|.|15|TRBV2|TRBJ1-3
TGTGCCAGGTCGGATCGTAACAGGGTTCCCCACACCATATATTTT
CARSDRNRVPHTIYF
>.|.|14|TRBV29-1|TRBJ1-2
TGCAGCGTTGCCGAAGGGGAAAAAAACTATGGCTACACCTTC
CSVAEGEKNYGYTF
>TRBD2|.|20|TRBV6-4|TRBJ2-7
TGTGCCAGCAGTGACTGGGGGACTAGCGGGAGCTACGCTCCGATCTACGAGCAGTACTTC
CASSDWGTSGSYAPIYEQYF
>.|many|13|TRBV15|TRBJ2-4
TGTGCCACCAGCAGAGCCCGGGGGAACATTCAGTACTTC
CATSRARGNIQYF
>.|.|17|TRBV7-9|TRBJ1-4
TGTGCCAGCAGCTTAGTGGTCCCGCGGGAGGGGAATGAAAAACTGTTTTTT
CASSLVVPREGNEKLFF
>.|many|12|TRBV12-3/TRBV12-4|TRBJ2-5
TGTGCCAGCAGTAGTCAGGGAGAGACCCAGTACTTC
CASSSQGETQYF
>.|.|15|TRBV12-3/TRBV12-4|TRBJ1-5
TGTGCCAGCAGTTTCTCAGGACAGCCTAATCAGCCCCAGCATTTT
CASSFSGQPNQPQHF
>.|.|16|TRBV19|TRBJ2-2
TGTGCCAGTAGTATCCTCGACTGGGGGTACACCGGGGAGCTGTTTTTT
CASSILDWGYTGELFF
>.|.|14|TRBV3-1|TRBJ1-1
TGTGCCAGCAGCCAAGATATTATGGTCACTGAAGCTTTCTTT
CASSQDIMVTEAFF
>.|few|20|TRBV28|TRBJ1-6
TGTGCCAGCAGCCATATCCGGGACAAGGGTTCGAGCTCCTATAATTCACCCCTCCACTTT
CASSHIRDKGSSSYNSPLHF
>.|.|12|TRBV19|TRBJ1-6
TGTGCCAGTAGTATAATAGGTTCACCCCTCCACTTT
CASSIIGSPLHF
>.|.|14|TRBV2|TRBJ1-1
TGTGCCAGCAGCCTAAAGGAAGGGTTGACTGAAGCTTTCTTT
CASSLKEGLTEAFF
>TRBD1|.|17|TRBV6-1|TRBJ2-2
TGTGCCAGCAGTCGAGACAGGGAGATGTTTAGCACCGGGGAGCTGTTTTTT
CASSRDREMFSTGELFF
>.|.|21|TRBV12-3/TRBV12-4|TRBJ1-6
TGTGCCAGCAGTTTAAGTTGGCCCCGCATGAGAACACAGGAAGCTAATTCACCCCTCCACTTT
CASSLSWPRMRTQEANSPLHF
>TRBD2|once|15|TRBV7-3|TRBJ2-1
TGTGCCAGCAGCACGGGACTAGCGGGACGCAATGAGCAGTTCTTC
CASSTGLAGRNEQFF
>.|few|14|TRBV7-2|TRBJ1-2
TGTGCCAGCAGCTTAGCTAAGTTGGACTATGGCTACACCTTC
CASSLAKLDYGYTF
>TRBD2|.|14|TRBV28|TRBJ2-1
TGTGCCAGCAGTTTAGCGGGAGGGCATAATGAGCAGTTCTTC
CASSLAGGHNEQFF
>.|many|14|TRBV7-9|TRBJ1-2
TGTGCCAGCAGCTTAGAGCTGGGGTTGGATGGCTACACCTTC
CASSLELGLDGYTF
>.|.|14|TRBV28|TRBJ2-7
TGTGCCAGCAGCTTGGAGGCCGGGTCCTACGAGCAGTGCTTC
CASSLEAGSYEQCF
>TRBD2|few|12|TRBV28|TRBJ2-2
TGCACTAGCGGGGACCTCACCGGGGAGCTGTTTTTT
CTSGDLTGELFF
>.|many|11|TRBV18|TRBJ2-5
TGTGCCAGCAGCCGACAAGAGACCCAGTACTTC
CASSRQETQYF
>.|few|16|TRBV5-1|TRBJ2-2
TGCGCCAGCAGCTTGGAATTCTATCGGGACACCGGGGAGCTGTTTTTT
CASSLEFYRDTGELFF